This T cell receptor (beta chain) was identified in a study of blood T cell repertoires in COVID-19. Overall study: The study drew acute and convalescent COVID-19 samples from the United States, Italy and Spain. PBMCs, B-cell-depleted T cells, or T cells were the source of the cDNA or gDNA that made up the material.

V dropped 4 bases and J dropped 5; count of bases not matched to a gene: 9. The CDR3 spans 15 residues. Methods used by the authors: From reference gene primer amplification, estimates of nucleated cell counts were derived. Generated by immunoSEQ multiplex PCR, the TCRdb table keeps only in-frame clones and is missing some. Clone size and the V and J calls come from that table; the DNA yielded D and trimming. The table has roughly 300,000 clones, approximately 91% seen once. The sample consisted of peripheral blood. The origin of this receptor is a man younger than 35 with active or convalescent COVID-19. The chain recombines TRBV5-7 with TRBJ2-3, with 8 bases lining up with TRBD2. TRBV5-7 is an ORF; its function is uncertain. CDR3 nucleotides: TGTGCCAGCAGCACCCGACTAGCGACGGAAGATACGCAGTATTTT. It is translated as CASSTRLATEDTQYF.